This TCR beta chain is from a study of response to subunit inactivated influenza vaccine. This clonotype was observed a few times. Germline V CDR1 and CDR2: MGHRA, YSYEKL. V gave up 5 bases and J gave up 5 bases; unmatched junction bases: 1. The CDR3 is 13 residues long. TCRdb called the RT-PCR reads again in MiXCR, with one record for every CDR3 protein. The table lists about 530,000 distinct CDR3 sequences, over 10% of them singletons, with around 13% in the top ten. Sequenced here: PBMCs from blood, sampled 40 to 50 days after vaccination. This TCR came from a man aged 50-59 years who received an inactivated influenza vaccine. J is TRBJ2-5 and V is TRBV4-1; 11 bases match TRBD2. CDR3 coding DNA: TGCGCCAGCAGCTCTAGCGGGAGGGAGACCCAGTACTTC. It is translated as CASSSSGRETQYF.